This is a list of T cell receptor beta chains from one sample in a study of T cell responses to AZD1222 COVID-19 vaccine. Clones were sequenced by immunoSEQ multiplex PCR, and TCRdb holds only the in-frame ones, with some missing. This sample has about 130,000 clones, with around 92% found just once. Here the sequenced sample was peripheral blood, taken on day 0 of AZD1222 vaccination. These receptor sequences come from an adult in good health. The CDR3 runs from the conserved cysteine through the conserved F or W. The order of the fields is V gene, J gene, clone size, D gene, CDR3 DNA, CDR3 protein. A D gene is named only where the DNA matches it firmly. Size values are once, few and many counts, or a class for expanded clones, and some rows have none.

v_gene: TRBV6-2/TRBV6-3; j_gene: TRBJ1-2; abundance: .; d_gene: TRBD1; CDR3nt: TGTGCCAGCAGTCGGACCGGGACAGGGCTCTATGGCTACACCTTC; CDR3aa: CASSRTGTGLYGYTF
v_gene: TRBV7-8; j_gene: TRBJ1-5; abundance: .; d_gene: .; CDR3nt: TGTGCCAGCAGCTTAGTGGAGGTCCTTACTAGCAATCAGCCCCAGCATTTT; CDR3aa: CASSLVEVLTSNQPQHF
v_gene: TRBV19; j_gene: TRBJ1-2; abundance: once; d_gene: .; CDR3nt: TGTGCCAGTAGTATTGACCCCAGCAACCATGGCTACACCTTC; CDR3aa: CASSIDPSNHGYTF
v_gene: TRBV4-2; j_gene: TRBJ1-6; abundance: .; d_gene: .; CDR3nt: TGTGCCAGCAGCCAAGAAAGGGTTTCACCCCTCCACTTT; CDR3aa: CASSQERVSPLHF
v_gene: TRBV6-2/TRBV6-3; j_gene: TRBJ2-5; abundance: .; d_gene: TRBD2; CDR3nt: TGTGCCAGCAGTTATTCATCTAGCGGGAGCGAGACCCAGTACTTC; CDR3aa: CASSYSSSGSETQYF
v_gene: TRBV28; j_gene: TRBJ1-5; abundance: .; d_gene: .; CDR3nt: TGTGCCAGCAGTCCCCCCGGCGGTATGGCGCCCCAGCATTTT; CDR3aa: CASSPPGGMAPQHF
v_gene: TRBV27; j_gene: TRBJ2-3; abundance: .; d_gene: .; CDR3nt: TGTGCCAGCAGTTTAGCCCGAGATACGCAGTATTTT; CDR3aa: CASSLARDTQYF
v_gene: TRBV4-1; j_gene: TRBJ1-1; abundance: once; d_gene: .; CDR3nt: TGCGCCAGCAGCCAAGTTTTGGAGCACAGGGTGAACACTGAAGCTTTCTTT; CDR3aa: CASSQVLEHRVNTEAFF
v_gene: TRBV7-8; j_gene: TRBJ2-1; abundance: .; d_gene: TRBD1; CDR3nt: TGTGCCAGCAGCTCTTATACAGGGGGACTCCCCCATGCGGATGAGCAGTTCTTC; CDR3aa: CASSSYTGGLPHADEQFF
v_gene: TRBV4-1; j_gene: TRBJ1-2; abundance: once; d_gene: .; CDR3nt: TGCGCCAGCAGCCCAATATACAGCCCGTTTGGTGGCTACACCTTC; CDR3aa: CASSPIYSPFGGYTF
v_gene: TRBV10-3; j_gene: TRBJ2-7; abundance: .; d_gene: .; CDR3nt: TGTGCCATCAGCGAAACCGGGACTGGGGGAGGGGGAGACGAGCAGTACTTC; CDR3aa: CAISETGTGGGGDEQYF
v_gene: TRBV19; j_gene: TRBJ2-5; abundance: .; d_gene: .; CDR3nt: TGTGCCAGTAGTATAGGAGGAGAGACCCAGTACTTC; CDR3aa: CASSIGGETQYF
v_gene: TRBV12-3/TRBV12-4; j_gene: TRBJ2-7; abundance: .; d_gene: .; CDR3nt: TGTGCCAGCAGCCGGGACCACTCCTACGAGCAGTACTTC; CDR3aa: CASSRDHSYEQYF
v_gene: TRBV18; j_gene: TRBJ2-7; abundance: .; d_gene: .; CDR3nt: TGTGCCAGCTCACCCGTCGAGGGATACGAGCAGTACTTC; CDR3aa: CASSPVEGYEQYF
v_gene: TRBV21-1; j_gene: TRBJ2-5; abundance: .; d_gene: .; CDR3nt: TGTGCCAGCCCTCTTGGTTTCGGAGAGACCCAGTACTTC; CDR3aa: CASPLGFGETQYF
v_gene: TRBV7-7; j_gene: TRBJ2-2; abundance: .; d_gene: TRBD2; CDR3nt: TGTGCCAGCAGCTTATTAGCGGGAGCGGTCACCGGGGAGCTGTTTTTT; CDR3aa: CASSLLAGAVTGELFF
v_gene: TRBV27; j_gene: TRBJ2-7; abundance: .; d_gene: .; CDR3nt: TGTGCCAGCAGTTCGAACAGCTACGAGCAGTACTTC; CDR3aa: CASSSNSYEQYF
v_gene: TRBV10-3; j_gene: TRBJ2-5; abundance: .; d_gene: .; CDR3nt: TGTGCCATCTCTTTAACAGGGTTGACTAAGACCCAGTACTTC; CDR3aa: CAISLTGLTKTQYF
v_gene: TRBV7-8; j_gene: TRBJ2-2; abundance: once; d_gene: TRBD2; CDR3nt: TGTGCCAGCAGAACTGGAGGAGGACTAGCGAACACCGGGGAGCTGTTTTTT; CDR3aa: CASRTGGGLANTGELFF
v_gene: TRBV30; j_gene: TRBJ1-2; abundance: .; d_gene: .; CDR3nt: TGTGCCTCATCCGGCGGCAGCTATGGCTACACCTTC; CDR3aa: CASSGGSYGYTF
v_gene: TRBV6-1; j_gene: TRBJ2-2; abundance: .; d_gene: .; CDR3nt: TGTGCCAGCAGTGATGTGGGGCATATCGGGGAGCTGTTTTTT; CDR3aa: CASSDVGHIGELFF
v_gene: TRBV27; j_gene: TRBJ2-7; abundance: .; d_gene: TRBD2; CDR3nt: TGTGCCAGCAGTAGAGGAAAAACTAGCGGGACGAGCTCCTACGAGCAGTACTTC; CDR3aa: CASSRGKTSGTSSYEQYF
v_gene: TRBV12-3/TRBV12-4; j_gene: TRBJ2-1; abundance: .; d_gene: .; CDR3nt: TGTGCCAGCAGTCCTAGGGTTGAGCAGTTCTTC; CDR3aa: CASSPRVEQFF
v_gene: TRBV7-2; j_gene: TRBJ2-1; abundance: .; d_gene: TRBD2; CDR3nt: TGTGCCAGCAGCTTAGGGCTAGCGGGAGAAGAGCAGTTCTTC; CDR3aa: CASSLGLAGEEQFF
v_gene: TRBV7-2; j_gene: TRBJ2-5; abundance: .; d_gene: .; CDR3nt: TGTGCCAGCAGCTTAGCGGGAGGACAAGAGACCCAGTACTTC; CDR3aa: CASSLAGGQETQYF
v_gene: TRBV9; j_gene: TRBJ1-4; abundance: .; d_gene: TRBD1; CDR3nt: TGTGCCAGCAGCGCGACAGGGTCGGGGAACGAAAAACTGTTTTTT; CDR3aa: CASSATGSGNEKLFF
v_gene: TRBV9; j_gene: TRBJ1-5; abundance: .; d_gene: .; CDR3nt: TGTGCCAGCAGCGCTGACGGTAGCAATCAGCCCCAGCATTTT; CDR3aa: CASSADGSNQPQHF
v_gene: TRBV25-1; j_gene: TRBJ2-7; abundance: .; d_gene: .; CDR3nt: TGTGCCGCCAGCAGTGAGTCGACTTGGGGGCGGCCCCCCTACGAGCAGTACTTC; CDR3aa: CAASSESTWGRPPYEQYF
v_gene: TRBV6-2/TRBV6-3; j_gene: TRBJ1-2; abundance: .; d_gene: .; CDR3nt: TGTGCCAGCAGTTATAACTATGGCTACACCTTC; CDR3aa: CASSYNYGYTF
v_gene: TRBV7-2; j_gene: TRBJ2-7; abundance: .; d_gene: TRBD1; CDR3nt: TGTGCCAGCAGCCCTATGGACAGGGCCTCCTACGAGCAGTACTTC; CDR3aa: CASSPMDRASYEQYF
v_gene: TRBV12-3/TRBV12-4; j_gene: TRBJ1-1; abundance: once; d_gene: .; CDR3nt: TGTGCCAGCAGTTTACAGCGAGTCTCTGAAGCTTTCTTT; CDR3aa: CASSLQRVSEAFF
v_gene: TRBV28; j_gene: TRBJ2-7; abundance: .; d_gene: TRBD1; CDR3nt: TGTGCCAGCAGTTTATGGGATCAGGGGGCATCACCCTACGAGCAGTACTTC; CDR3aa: CASSLWDQGASPYEQYF
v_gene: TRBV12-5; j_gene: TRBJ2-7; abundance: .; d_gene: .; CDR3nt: TGTGCTAGTGGTTGGGGGACTGGGCCGGGGGACGAGCAGTACTTC; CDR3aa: CASGWGTGPGDEQYF
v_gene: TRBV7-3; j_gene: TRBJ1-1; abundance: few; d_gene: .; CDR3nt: TGTGCCAGCAGCTTAACGGTGAACACTGAAGCTTTCTTT; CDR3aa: CASSLTVNTEAFF
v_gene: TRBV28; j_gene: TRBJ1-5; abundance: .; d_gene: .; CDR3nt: TGTGCCAGCGGCGGAGGTCAGGTCGGCAATCAGCCCCAGCATTTT; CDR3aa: CASGGGQVGNQPQHF
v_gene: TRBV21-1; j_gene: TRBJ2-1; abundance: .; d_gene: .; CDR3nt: TGTGCCAGCAGGGGACTAGCGGGAGAGAGGCAGTTCTTC; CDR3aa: CASRGLAGERQFF
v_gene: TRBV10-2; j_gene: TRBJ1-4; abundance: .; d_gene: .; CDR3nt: TGCGCCAGCAGTGACTACTTGACAGGATGGGATGAAAAACTGTTTTTT; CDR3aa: CASSDYLTGWDEKLFF
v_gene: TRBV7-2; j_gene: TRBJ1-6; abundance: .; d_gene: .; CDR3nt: TGTGCCAGCAGCTGGGACATTAATTCACCCCTCCACTTT; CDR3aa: CASSWDINSPLHF
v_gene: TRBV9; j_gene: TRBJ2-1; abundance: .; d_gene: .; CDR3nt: TGTGCCAGCAGCGGCGGGCTTCGGGGCAATGAGCAGTTCTTC; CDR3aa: CASSGGLRGNEQFF
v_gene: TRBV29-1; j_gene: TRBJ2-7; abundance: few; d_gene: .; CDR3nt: TGCAGCGTTGATCGTGTGACAGCCTCCTCCTACGAGCAGTACTTC; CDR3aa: CSVDRVTASSYEQYF
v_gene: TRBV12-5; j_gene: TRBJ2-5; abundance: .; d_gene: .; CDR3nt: TGTGCTAGTGGTCTATCATCCATCCAAGAGACCCAGTACTTC; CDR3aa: CASGLSSIQETQYF
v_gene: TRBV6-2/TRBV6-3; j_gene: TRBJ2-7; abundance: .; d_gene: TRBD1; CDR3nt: TGTGCCAGCAGTGCGGGACAGGGGGTTGTGAAGTACTTC; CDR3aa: CASSAGQGVVKYF
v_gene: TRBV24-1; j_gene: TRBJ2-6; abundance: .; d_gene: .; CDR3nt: TGTGCCACCAGTGAGAACTCTGGGGCCAACGTCCTGACTTTC; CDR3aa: CATSENSGANVLTF
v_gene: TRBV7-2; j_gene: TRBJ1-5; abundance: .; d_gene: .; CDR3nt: TGTGCCAGCAGCTTAGCACAGGTTAGCAATCAGCCCCAGCATTTT; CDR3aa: CASSLAQVSNQPQHF
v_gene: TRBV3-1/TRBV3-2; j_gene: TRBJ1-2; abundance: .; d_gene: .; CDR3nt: TGTGCCAGCACCCATAGAGACAGACTTAACTATGGCTACACCTTC; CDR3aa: CASTHRDRLNYGYTF
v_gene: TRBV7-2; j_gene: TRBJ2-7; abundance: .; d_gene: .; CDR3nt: TGTGCCAGCAGCTTAGATGCATTCCCGGGTGAGCAGTACTTC; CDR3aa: CASSLDAFPGEQYF
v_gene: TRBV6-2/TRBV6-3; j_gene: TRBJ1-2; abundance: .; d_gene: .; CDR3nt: TGTGCCAGCAGTTACTCAGAGACCGTTGGAGTTCCTGCTAACTATGGCTACACCTTC; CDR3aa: CASSYSETVGVPANYGYTF
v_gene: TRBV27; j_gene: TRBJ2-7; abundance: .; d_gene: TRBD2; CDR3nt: TGTGCCAGCAGCTTAGCGGGAGTTGTCTACGAGCAGTACTTC; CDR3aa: CASSLAGVVYEQYF